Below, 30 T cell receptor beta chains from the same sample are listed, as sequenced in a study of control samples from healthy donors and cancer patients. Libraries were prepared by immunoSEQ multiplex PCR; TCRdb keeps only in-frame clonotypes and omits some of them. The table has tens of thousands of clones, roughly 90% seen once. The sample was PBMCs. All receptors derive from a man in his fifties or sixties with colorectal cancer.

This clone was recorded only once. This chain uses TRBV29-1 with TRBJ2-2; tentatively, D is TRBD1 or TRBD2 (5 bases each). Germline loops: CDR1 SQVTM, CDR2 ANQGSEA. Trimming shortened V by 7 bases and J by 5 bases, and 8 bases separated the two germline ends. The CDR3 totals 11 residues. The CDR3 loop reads CSARETGELFF. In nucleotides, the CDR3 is TGCAGCGCCAGGGAGACCGGGGAGCTGTTTTTT.

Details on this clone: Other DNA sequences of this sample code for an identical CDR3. For the CDR3, the DNA is TGTGCCAGCAGCGTCGAGGGACTAGCGGGGGGGTTCTCCTACAATGAGCAGTTCTTC. It translates to CASSVEGLAGGFSYNEQFF. The rearrangement joins TRBV9 to TRBJ2-1, with 16 positions matching TRBD2. J was trimmed by 0 bases and V by 2 bases; bases with no gene match: 5. This CDR3 is 19 amino acids long. Germline V lookup: CDR1 SGDLS, CDR2 YYNGEE. Together with reference TRBV9 and TRBJ2-1, the CDR3 gives the full variable domain: DSGVTQTPKHLITATGQRVTLRCSPRSGDLSVYWYQQSLDQGLQFLIQYYNGEERAKGNILERFSAQQFPDLHSELNLSSLELGDSALYFCASSVEGLAGGFSYNEQFFGPGTRLTVL.

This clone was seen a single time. The CDR3 sequence is CASSLQRSSYNEQFF. The CDR3 DNA reads as TGTGCCAGCAGCCTTCAGCGGAGCTCCTACAATGAGCAGTTCTTC. The J gene is TRBJ2-1, the V gene TRBV3-1 (or the pseudogene TRBV3-2); a weak D match, TRBD2 (5 bases). Trimming removed 4 bases at V and 0 bases at J, with 10 bases between. The CDR3 spans 15 residues. Germline loops: CDR1 LGHDT, CDR2 YNNKEL (reference sequence).

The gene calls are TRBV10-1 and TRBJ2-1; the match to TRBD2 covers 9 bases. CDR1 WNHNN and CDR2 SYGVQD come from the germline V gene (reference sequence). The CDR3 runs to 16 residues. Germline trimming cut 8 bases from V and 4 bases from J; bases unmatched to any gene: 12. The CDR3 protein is CASSTPRAGGYNEQFF. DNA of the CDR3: TGCGCCAGCTCCACCCCCCGGGCGGGGGGGTACAATGAGCAGTTCTTC.

The CDR3 is CASSDDRGAYGYTF. DNA for the CDR3: TGTGCCAGCAGTGACGACAGGGGGGCGTATGGCTACACCTTC. The gene calls are TRBV25-1 and TRBJ1-2; 9 bases line up with TRBD1. There are 14 residues in the CDR3. The trim removed 3 bases at V and 5 bases at J, leaving 4 bases unmatched. Per the germline V gene, CDR1 is MGHDK and CDR2 is SYGVNS.

CDR3 bases: TGTGCCAGCTCACCACGGCGGGCCTCTGGAAACACCATATATTTT. This sequence encodes CASSPRRASGNTIYF. The chain has TRBV18 and TRBJ1-3; D is unresolved. The CDR3 is 15 amino acids. The V end was cut by 1 base, the J end by 0 bases, with 7 bases between. From germline, CDR1 is KGHSH and CDR2 LQKENI.

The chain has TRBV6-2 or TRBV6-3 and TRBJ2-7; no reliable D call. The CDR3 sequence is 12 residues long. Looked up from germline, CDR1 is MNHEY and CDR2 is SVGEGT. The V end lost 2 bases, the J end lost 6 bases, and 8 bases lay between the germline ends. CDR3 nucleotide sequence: TGTGCCAGCAGTTACATAGGTACCGAGCAGTACTTC. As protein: CASSYIGTEQYF.

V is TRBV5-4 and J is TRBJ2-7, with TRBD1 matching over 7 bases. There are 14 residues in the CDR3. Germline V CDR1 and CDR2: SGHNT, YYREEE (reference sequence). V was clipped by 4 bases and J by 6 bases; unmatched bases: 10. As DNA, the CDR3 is TGTGCCAGCAGCCCTCCGGGACAGCCTCGCGAGCAGTACTTC. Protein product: CASSPPGQPREQYF. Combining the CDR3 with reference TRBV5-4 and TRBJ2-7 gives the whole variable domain ETGVTQSPTHLIKTRGQQVTLRCSSQSGHNTVSWYQQALGQGPQFIFQYYREEENGRGNFPPRFSGLQFPNYSSELNVNALELDDSALYLCASSPPGQPREQYFGPGTRLTVT.

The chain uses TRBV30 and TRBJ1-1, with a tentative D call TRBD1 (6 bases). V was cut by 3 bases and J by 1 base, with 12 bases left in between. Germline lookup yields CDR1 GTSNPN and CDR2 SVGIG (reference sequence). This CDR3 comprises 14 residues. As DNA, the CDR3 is TGTGCCTGGAGCCCTAACAGGGAGAACACTGAAGCTTTCTTT. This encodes CAWSPNRENTEAFF.

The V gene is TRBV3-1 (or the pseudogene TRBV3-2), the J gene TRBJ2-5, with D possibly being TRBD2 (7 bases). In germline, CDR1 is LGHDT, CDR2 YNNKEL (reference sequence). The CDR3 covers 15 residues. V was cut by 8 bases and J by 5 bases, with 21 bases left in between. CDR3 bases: TGTGCCAGCGGCTACCGGGGGGCCCCCGGGGAGACCCAGTACTTC. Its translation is CASGYRGAPGETQYF.

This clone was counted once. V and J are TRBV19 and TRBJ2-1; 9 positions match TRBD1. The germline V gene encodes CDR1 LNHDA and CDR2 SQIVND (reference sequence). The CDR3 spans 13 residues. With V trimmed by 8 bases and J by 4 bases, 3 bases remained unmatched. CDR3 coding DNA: TGTGCCAGTCAGGACAGGGGATACAATGAGCAGTTCTTC. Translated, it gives CASQDRGYNEQFF.

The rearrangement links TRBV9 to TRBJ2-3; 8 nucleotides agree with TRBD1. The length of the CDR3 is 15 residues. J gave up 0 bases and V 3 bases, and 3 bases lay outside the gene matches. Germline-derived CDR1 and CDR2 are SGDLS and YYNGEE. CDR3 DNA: TGTGCCAGCAGCGACAGGGGGGCGAGCACAGATACGCAGTATTTT. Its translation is CASSDRGASTDTQYF.

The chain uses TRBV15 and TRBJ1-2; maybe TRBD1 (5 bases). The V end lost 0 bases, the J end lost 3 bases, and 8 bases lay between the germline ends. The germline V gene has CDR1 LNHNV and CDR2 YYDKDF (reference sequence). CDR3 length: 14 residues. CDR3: CATSRDQTDYGYTF. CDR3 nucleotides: TGTGCCACCAGCAGAGATCAGACAGACTATGGCTACACCTTC. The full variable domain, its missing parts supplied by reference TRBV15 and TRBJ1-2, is DAMVIQNPRYQVTQFGKPVTLSCSQTLNHNVMYWYQQKSSQAPKLLFHYYDKDFNNEADTPDNFQSRRPNTSFCFLDIRSPGLGDTAMYLCATSRDQTDYGYTFGSGTRLTVV.

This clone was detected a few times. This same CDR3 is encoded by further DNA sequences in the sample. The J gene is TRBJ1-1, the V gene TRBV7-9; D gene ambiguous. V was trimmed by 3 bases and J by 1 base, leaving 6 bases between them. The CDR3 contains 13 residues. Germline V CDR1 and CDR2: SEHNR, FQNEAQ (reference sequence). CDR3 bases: TGTGCCAGCAGCTTGGAGGGGAACACTGAAGCTTTCTTT. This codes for CASSLEGNTEAFF.

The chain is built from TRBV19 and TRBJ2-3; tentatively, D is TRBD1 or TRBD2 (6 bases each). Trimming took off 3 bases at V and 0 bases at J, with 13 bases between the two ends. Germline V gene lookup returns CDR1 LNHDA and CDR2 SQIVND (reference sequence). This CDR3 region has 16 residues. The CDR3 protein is CASSIRGAESTDTQYF. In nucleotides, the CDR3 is TGTGCCAGTAGTATTAGGGGGGCGGAAAGCACAGATACGCAGTATTTT. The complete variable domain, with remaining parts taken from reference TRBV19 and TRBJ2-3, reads DGGITQSPKYLFRKEGQNVTLSCEQNLNHDAMYWYRQDPGQGLRLIYYSQIVNDFQKGDIAEGYSVSREKKESFPLTVTSAQKNPTAFYLCASSIRGAESTDTQYFGPGTRLTVL.

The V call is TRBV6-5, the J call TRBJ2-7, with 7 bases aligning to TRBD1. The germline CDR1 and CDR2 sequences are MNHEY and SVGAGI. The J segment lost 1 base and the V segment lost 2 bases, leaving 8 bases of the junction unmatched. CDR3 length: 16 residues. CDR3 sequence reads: CASSYGHRTGSYEQYF. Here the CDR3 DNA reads TGTGCCAGCAGTTACGGTCACCGGACAGGATCCTACGAGCAGTACTTC.

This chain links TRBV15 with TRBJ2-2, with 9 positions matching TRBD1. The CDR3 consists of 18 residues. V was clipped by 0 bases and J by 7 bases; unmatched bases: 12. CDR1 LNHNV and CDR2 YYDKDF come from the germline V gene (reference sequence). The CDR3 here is CATSRDTPTGGRVGELFF. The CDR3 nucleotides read TGTGCCACCAGCAGAGACACGCCAACAGGGGGCAGGGTCGGGGAGCTGTTTTTT.

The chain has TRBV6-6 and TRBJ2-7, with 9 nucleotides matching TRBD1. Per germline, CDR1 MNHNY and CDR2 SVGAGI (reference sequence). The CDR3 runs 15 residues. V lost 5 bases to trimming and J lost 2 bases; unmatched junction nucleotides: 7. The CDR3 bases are TGTGCCAGCAGTCGATCCGGGACAGGGCCCTACGAGCAGTACTTC. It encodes CASSRSGTGPYEQYF.

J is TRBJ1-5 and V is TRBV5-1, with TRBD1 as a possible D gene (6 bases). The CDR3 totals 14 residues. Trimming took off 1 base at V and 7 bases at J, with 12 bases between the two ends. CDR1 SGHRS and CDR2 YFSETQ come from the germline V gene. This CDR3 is CASSLSGAGQPQHF. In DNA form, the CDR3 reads TGCGCCAGCAGCTTGTCAGGGGCCGGACAGCCCCAGCATTTT.

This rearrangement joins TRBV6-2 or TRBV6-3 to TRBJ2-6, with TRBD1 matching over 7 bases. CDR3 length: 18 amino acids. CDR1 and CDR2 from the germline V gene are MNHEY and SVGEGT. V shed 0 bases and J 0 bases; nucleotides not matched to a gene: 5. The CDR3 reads CASSYSYRGDSGANVLTF. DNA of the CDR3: TGTGCCAGCAGTTACTCGTACAGGGGAGACTCTGGGGCCAACGTCCTGACTTTC.

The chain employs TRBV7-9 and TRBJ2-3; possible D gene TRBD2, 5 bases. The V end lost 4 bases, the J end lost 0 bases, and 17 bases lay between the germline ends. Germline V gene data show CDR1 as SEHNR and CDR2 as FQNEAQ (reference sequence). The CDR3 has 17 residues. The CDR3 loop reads CASSSRSGSLSTDTQYF. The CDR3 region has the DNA TGTGCCAGCAGCTCTAGGTCGGGGTCCTTGAGCACAGATACGCAGTATTTT.

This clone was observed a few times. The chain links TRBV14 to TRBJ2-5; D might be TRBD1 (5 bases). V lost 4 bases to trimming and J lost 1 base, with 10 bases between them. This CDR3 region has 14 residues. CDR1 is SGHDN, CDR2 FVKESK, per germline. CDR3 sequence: CASSPTEPQETQYF. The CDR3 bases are TGTGCCAGCAGCCCGACAGAGCCCCAAGAGACCCAGTACTTC.

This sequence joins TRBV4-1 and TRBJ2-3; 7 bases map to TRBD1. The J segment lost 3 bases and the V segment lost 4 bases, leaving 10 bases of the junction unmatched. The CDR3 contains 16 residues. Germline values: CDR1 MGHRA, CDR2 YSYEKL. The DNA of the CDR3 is TGCGCCAGCAGCCCCTCCGGGACAGTGGAAACAGATACGCAGTATTTT. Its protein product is CASSPSGTVETDTQYF.

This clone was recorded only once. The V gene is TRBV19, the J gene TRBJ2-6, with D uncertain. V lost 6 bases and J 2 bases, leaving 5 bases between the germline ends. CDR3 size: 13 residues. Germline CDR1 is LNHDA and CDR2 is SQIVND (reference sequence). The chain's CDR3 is CASRATGANVLTF. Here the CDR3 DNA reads TGTGCCAGTAGAGCTACTGGGGCCAACGTCCTGACTTTC.

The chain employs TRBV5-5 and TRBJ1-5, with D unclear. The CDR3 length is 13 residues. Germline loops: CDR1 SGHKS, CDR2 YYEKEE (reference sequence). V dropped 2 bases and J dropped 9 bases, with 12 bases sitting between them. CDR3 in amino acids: CASSFREQAPQHF. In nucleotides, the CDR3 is TGTGCCAGCAGCTTTCGTGAGCAGGCGCCCCAGCATTTT.

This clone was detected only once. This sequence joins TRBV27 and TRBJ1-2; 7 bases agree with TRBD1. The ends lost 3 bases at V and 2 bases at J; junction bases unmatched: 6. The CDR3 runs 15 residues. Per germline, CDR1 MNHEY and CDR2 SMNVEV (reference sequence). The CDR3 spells CASSFERGQNYGYTF. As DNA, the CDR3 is TGTGCCAGCAGTTTTGAGAGGGGGCAAAACTATGGCTACACCTTC.

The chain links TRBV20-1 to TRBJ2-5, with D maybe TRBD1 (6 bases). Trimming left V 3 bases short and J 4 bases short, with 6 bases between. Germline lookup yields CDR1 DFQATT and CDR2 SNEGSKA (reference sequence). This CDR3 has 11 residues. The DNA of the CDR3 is TGCAGTGCTAGGGACAGAGAGACCCAGTACTTC. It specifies CSARDRETQYF.

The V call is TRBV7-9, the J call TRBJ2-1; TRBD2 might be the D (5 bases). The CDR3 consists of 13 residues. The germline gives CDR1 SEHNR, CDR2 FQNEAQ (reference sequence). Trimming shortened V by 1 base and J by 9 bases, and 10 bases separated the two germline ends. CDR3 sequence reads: CASSLGPGGEQFF. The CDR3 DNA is TGTGCCAGCAGCTTAGGACCTGGAGGTGAGCAGTTCTTC. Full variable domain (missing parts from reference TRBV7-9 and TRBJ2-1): DTGVSQNPRHKITKRGQNVTFRCDPISEHNRLYWYRQTLGQGPEFLTYFQNEAQLEKSRLLSDRFSAERPKGSFSTLEIQRTEQGDSAMYLCASSLGPGGEQFFGPGTRLTVL.

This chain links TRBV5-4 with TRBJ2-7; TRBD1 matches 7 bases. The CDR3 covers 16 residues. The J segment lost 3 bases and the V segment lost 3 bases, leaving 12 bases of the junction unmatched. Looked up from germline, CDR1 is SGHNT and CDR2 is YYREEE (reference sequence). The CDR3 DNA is TGTGCCAGCAGCTCCTCACCGGGACAGAGTTTCTACGAGCAGTACTTC. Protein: CASSSSPGQSFYEQYF.

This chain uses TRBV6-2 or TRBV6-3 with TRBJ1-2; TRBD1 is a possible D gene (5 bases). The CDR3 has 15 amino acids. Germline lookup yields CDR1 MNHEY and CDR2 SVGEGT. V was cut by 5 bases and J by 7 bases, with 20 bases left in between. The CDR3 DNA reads TGTGCCAGCAGTACCCCTTGGGGGGTAATAAGTGGCTACACCTTC. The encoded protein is CASSTPWGVISGYTF.